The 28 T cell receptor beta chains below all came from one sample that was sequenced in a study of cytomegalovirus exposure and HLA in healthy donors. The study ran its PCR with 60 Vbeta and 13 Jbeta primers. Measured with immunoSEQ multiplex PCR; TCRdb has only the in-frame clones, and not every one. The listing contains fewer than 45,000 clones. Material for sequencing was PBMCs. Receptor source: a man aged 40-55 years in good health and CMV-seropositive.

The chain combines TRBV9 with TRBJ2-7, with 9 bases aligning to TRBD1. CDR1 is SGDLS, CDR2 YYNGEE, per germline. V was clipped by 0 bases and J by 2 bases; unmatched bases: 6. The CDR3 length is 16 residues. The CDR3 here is CASSVEGQGLAYEQYF. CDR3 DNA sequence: TGTGCCAGCAGCGTAGAAGGACAGGGGCTCGCCTACGAGCAGTACTTC.

The CDR3 DNA reads TGTGCCAGCAGTGAATCGGGGACAGACCAGTTTCCCGAGCAGTACTTC. This sequence encodes CASSESGTDQFPEQYF. The chain has TRBV2 and TRBJ2-7; 7 bases fit TRBD1. Germline trimming cut 2 bases from V and 6 bases from J; bases unmatched to any gene: 13. Germline CDR1 reads SNHLY; CDR2 reads FYNNEI. The length of the CDR3 is 16 residues.

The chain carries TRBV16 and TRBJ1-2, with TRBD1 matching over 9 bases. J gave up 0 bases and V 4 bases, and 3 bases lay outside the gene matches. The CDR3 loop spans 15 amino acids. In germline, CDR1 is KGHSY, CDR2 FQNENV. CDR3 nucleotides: TGTGCCAGCAGCCCCCGGACAGGGGCTAACTATGGCTACACCTTC. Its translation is CASSPRTGANYGYTF.

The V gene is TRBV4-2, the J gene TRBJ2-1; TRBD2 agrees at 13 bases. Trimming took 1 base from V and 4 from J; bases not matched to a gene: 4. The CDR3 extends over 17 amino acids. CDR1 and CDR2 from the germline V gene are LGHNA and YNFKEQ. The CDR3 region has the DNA TGTGCCAGCAGCCAAGCCGGGGGACTAGCGGGATACAATGAGCAGTTCTTC. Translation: CASSQAGGLAGYNEQFF.

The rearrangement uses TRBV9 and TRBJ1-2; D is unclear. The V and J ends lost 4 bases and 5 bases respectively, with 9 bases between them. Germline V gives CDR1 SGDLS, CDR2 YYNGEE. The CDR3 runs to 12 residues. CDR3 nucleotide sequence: TGTGCCAGCAGCTCCGGGATTTATGGCTACACCTTC. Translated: CASSSGIYGYTF.

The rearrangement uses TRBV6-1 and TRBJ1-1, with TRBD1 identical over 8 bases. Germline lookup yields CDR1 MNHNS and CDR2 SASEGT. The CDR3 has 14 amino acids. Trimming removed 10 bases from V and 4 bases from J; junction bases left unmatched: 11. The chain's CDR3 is CATPAGTGLTEAFF. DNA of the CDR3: TGTGCCACCCCTGCTGGGACAGGTCTCACTGAAGCTTTCTTT.

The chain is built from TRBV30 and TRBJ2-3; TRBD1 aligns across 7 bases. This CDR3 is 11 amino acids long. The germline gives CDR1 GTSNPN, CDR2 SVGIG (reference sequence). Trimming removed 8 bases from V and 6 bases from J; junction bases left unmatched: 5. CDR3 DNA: TGTGCCAGCACACAGGGGGATACGCAGTATTTT. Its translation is CASTQGDTQYF. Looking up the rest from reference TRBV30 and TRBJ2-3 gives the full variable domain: SQTIHQWPATLVQPVGSPLSLECTVEGTSNPNLYWYRQAAGRGLQLLFYSVGIGQISSEVPQNLSASRPQDRQFILSSKKLLLSDSGFYLCASTQGDTQYFGPGTRLTVL.

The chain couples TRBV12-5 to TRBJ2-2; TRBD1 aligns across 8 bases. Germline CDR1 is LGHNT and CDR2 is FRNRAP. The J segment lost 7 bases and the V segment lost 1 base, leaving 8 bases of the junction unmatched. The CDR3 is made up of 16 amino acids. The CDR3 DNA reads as TGTGCTAGTGGTTTGGCGGGGACAGGCATCGTCGGGGAGCTGTTTTTT. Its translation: CASGLAGTGIVGELFF.

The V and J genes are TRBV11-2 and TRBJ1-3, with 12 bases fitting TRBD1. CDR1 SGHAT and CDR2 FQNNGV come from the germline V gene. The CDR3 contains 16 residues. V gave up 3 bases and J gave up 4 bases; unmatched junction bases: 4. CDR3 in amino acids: CASSLGQGARGNTIYF. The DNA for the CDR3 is TGTGCCAGCAGCTTGGGACAGGGGGCGCGAGGAAACACCATATATTTT. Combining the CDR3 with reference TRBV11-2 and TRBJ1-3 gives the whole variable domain EAGVAQSPRYKIIEKRQSVAFWCNPISGHATLYWYQQILGQGPKLLIQFQNNGVVDDSQLPKDRFSAERLKGVDSTLKIQPAKLEDSAVYLCASSLGQGARGNTIYFGEGSWLTVV.

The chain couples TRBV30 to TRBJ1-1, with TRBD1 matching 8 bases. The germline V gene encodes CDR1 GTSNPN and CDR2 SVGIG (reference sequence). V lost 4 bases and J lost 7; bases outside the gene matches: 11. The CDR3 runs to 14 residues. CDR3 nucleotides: TGTGCCTGGACCGGGGGACAGGCAACCGATGAAGCTTTCTTT. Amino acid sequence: CAWTGGQATDEAFF.

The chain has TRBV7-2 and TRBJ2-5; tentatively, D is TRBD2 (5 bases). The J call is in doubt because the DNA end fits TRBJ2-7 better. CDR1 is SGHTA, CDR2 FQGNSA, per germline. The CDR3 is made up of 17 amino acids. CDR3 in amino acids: CASSLAQSGSFSYEQYF. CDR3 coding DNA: TGTGCCAGCAGCTTAGCGCAAAGCGGCAGCTTCTCCTACGAGCAGTACTTC.

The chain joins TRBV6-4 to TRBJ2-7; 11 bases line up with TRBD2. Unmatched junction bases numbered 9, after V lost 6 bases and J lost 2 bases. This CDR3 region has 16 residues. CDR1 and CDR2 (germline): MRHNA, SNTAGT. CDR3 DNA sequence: TGTGCCAGCAGCCACTCCGGGACTAGCGGCCCCTACGAGCAGTACTTC. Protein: CASSHSGTSGPYEQYF.

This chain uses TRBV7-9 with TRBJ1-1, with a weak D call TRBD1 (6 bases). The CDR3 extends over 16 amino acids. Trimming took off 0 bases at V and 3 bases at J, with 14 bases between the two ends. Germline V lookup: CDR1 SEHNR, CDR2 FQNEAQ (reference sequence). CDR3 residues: CASSLAIGGADTEAFF. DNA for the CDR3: TGTGCCAGCAGCTTAGCGATCGGGGGGGCAGACACTGAAGCTTTCTTT. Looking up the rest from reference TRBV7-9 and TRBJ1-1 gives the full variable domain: DTGVSQNPRHKITKRGQNVTFRCDPISEHNRLYWYRQTLGQGPEFLTYFQNEAQLEKSRLLSDRFSAERPKGSFSTLEIQRTEQGDSAMYLCASSLAIGGADTEAFFGQGTRLTVV.

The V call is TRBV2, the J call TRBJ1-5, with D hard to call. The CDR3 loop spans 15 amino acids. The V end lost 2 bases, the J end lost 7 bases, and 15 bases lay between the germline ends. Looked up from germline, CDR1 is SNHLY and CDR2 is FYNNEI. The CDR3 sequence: CASSESGIAWQPQHF. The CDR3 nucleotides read TGTGCCAGCAGTGAAAGCGGGATCGCGTGGCAGCCCCAGCATTTT.

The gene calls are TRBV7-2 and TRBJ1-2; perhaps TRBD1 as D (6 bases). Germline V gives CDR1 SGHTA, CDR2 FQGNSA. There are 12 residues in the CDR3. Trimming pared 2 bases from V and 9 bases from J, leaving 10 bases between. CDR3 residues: CASSLTQGSYTF. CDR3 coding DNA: TGTGCCAGCAGCTTAACTCAGGGGAGCTACACCTTC. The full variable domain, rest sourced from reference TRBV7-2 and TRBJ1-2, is GAGVSQSPSNKVTEKGKDVELRCDPISGHTALYWYRQSLGQGLEFLIYFQGNSAPDKSGLPSDRFSAERTGGSVSTLTIQRTQQEDSAVYLCASSLTQGSYTFGSGTRLTVV.

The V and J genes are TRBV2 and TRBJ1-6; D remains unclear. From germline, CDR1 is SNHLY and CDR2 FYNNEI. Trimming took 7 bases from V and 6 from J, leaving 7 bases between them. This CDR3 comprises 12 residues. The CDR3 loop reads CASTSGNSPLHF. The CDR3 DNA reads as TGTGCCAGCACCTCGGGTAATTCACCCCTCCACTTT.

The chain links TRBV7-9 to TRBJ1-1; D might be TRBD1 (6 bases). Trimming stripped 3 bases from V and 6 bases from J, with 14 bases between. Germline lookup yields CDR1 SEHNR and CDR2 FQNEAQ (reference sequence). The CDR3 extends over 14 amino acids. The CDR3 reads CASSFGGGRAEAFF. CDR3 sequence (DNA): TGTGCCAGCAGCTTTGGGGGGGGCAGGGCTGAAGCTTTCTTT.

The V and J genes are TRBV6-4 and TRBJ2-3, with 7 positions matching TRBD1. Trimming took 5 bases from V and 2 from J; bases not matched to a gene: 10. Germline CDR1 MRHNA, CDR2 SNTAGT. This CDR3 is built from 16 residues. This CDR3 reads CASSSHRGLNTDTQYF. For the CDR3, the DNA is TGTGCCAGCAGTTCCCACAGGGGCCTCAACACAGATACGCAGTATTTT.

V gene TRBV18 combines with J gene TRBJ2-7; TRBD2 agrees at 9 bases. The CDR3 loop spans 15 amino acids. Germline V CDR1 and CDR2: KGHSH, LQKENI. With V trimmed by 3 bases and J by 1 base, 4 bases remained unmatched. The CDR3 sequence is CASSPGAGGSYEQYF. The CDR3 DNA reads TGTGCCAGCTCACCTGGAGCGGGAGGTTCCTACGAGCAGTACTTC.

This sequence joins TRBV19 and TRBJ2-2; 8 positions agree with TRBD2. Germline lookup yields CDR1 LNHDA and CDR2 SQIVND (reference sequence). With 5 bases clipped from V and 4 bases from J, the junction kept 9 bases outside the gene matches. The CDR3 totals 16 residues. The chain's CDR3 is CASSVRWTSPTGELFF. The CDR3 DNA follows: TGTGCCAGTAGTGTAAGGTGGACTAGCCCCACCGGGGAGCTGTTTTTT.

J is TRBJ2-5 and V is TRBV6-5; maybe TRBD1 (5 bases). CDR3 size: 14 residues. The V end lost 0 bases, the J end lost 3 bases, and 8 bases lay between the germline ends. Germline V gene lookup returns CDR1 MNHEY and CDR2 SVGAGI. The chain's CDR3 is CASSYSTAKETQYF. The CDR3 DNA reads TGTGCCAGCAGTTACTCGACAGCAAAAGAGACCCAGTACTTC.

Here the CDR3 DNA reads TGTGCCAGCAGCTTAAACGGACAGGTTGCCTACGAGCAGTACTTC. It yields the protein CASSLNGQVAYEQYF. The chain is built from TRBV7-9 and TRBJ2-7; 7 bases match TRBD1. With 2 bases clipped from V and 2 bases from J, the junction kept 6 bases outside the gene matches. Germline V gene sequence: CDR1 SEHNR, CDR2 FQNEAQ (reference sequence). This CDR3 comprises 15 residues.

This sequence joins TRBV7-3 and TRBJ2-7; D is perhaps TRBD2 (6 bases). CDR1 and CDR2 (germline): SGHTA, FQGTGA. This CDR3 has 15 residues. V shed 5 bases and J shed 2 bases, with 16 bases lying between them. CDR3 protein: CASSPRSGEAYEQYF. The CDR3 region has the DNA TGTGCCAGCAGCCCACGGTCGGGGGAAGCCTACGAGCAGTACTTC.

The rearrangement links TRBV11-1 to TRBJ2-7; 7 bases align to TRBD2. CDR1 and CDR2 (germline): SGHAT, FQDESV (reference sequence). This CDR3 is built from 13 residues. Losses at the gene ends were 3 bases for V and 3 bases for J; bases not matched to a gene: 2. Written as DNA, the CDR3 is TGTGCCAGCAGCTTCGGGGAGGGCTACGAGCAGTACTTC. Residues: CASSFGEGYEQYF.

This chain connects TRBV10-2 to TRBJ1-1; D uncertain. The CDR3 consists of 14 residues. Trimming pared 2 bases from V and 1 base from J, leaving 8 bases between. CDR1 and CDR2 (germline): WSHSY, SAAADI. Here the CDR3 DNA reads TGCGCCAGCAGTGAGAGGGAGAGGAACACTGAAGCTTTCTTT. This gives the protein CASSERERNTEAFF.

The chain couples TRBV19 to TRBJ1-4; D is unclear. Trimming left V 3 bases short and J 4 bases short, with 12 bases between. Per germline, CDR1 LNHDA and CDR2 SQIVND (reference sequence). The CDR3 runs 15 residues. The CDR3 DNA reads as TGTGCCAGTAGTATTGGGTCAGGACTTAATGAAAAACTGTTTTTT. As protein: CASSIGSGLNEKLFF.

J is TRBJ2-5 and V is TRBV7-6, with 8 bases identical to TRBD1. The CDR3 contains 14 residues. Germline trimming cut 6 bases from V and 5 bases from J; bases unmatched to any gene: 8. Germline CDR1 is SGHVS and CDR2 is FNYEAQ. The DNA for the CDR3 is TGTGCCAGCAGACTCGACAGGGGAGACGAGACCCAGTACTTC. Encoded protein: CASRLDRGDETQYF.

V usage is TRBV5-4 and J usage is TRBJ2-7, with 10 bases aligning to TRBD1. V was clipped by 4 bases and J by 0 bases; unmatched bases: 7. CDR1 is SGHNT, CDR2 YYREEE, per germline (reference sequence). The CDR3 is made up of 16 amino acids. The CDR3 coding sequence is TGTGCCAGCAGCCCGGAGGGGACAGGGGTCTCCTACGAGCAGTACTTC. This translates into CASSPEGTGVSYEQYF.